This entry features one T cell receptor (beta chain) sequence. The antigen is not known. This sample was included in a study of memory CD4+ T cells and cytomegalovirus serostatus. Across the study: Of the healthy Belgian adults, 9 were CMV seropositive and about 24 seronegative. Study findings and constraints: The CMV-associated TCR signature appears largely within the CD4+ memory repertoire. CD4+ memory repertoires contained about 40% of the roughly 160 reported CMV TCRbeta sequences.

The repertoire was sequenced with immunoSEQ multiplex PCR; TCRdb's copy has only in-frame clones and lacks some. The data hold about 40,000 clones, with about four fifths observed a single time. Single viable CD3+CD4+CD8-CD45RO+ cells were sorted as the memory CD4+ T cells. CMV serostatus came from serum IgG against pp150, pp28, p38, p52. The CDR3 has 15 amino acids. J lost 4 bases, V lost 3 bases, and 8 bases had no gene match. CDR1 is SSHAT and CDR2 is FNYEAQ in the germline V gene (reference sequence). This TCR derives from an adult in good health and CMV-seronegative. What was sequenced was memory CD4+ T cells from blood. The chain uses TRBV7-7 and TRBJ2-7; 8 bases agree with TRBD1. CDR3 residues: CASSFKQGAGYEQYF. For the CDR3, the DNA is TGTGCCAGCAGCTTTAAGCAGGGGGCAGGGTACGAGCAGTACTTC.